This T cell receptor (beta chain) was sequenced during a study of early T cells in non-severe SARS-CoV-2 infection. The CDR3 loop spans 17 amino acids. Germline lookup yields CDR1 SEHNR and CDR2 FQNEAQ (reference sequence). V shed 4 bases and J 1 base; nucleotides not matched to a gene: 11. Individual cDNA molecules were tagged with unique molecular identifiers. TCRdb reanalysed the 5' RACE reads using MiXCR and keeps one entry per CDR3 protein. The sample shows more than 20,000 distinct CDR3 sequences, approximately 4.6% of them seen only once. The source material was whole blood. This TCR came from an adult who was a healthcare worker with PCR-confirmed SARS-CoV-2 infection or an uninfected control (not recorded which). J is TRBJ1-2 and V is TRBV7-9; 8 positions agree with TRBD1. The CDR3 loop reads CASSSGRGQGFNYGYTF. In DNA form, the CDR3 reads TGTGCCAGCAGCTCAGGTCGTGGACAGGGATTTAACTATGGCTACACCTTC.